This T cell receptor beta chain emerged from a study of blood T cell repertoires in COVID-19. Turning to the study itself: Material from acute and convalescent COVID-19 was sourced from the United States, Italy and Spain.

The table came from immunoSEQ multiplex PCR; TCRdb's copy has only in-frame clones and leaves some out. The sample shows 28,000 or so clones, 88% of them seen only once. A note on this clone: Other DNA sequences in the sample encode the same CDR3.

This CDR3 has 13 residues. V dropped 4 bases and J dropped 2 bases, with 9 bases sitting between them. CDR1 SNHLY and CDR2 FYNNEI come from the germline V gene. The chain carries TRBV2 and TRBJ2-7, with D possibly matching TRBD2 (7 bases). Input material: peripheral blood. The source is a woman aged 45-65 years with active COVID-19. CDR3 DNA: TGTGCCAGCAGTGTGGGGGGGCCCTACGAGCAGTACTTC. Its protein is CASSVGGPYEQYF.